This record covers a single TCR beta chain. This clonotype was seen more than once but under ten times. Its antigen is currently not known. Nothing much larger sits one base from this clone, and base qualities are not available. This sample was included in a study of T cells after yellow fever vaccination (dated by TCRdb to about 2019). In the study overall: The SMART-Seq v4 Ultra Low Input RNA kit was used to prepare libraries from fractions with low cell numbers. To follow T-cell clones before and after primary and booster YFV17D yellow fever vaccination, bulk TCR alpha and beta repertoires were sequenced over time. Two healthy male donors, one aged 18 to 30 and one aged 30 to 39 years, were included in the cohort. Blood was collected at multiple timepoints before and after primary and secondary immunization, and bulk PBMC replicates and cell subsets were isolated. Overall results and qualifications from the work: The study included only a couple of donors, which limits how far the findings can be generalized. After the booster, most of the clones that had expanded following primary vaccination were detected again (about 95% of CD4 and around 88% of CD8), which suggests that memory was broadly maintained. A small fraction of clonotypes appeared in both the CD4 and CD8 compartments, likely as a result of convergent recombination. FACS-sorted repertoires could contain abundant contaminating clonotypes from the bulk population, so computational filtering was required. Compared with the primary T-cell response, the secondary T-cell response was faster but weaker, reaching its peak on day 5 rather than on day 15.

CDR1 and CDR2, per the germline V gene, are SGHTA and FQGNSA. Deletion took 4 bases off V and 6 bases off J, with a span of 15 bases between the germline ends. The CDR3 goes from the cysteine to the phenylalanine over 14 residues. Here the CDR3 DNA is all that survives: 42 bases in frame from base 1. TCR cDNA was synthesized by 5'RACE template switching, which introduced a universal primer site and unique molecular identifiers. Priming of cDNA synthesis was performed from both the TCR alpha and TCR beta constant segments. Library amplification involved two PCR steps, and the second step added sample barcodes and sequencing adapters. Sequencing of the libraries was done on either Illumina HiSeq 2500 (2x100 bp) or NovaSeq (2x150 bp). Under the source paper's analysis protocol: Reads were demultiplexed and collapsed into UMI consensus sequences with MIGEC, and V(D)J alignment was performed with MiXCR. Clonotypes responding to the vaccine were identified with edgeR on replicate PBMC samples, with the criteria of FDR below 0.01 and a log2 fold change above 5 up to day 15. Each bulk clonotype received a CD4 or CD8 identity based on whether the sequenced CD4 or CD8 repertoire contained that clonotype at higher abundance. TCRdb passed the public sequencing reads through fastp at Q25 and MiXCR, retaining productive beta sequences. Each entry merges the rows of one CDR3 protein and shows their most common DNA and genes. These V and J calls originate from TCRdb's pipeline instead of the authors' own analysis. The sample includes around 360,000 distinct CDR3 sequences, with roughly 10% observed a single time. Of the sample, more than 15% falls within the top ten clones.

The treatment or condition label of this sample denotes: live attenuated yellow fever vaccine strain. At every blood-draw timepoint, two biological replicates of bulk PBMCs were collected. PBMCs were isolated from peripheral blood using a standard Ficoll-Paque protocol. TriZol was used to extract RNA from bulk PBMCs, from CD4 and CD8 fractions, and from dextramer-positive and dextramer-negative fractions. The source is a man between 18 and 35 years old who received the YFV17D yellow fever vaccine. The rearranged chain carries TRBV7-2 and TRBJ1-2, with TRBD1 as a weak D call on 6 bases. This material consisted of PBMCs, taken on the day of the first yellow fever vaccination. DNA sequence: TGTGCCAGCAGCTCAACAGGGCTCGGACATGGCTACACCTTC. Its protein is CASSSTGLGHGYTF.